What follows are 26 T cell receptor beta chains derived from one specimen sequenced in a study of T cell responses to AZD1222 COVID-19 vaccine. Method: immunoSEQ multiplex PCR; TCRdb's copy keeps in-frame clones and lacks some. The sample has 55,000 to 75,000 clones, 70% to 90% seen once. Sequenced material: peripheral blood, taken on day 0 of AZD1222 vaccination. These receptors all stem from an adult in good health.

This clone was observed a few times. This CDR3 is CASSPWTGQETQYF. In DNA, the CDR3 is TGTGCCAGCAGCCCGTGGACAGGGCAAGAGACCCAGTACTTC. The genes are TRBV3-1 (or the pseudogene TRBV3-2) and TRBJ2-5; 8 bases are shared with TRBD1. The CDR3 sequence is 14 residues long. The V gene's germline CDR1 is LGHDT and CDR2 YNNKEL (reference sequence). V lost 4 bases, J lost 2 bases, and 3 bases stayed unmatched.

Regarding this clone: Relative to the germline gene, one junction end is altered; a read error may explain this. The CDR3 nucleotides read TGTGCCAGCAGGGAAGGACAGGGCGCGTTTGAAGCTTTCTTT. It codes for CASREGQGAFEAFF. The V gene is TRBV6-1, the J gene TRBJ1-1; 8 nucleotides align to TRBD1. The CDR3 length is 14 residues. CDR1 MNHNS and CDR2 SASEGT come from the germline V gene.

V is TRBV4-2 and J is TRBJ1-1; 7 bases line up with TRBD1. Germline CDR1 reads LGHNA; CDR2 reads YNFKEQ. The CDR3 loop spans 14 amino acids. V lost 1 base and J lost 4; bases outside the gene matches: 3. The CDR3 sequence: CASSQGDRVTEAFF. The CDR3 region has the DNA TGTGCCAGCAGCCAAGGAGACAGGGTCACTGAAGCTTTCTTT.

In nucleotides, the CDR3 is TGTGCCAGCAGTTTACCTGGGGCCAACTGGATTTACACCTTC. This translates into CASSLPGANWIYTF. The chain joins TRBV28 to TRBJ1-2, with D maybe TRBD1 (5 bases). Trimming shortened V by 2 bases and J by 11 bases, and 18 bases separated the two germline ends. Germline V gene lookup returns CDR1 MDHEN and CDR2 SYDVKM. The CDR3 spans 14 residues.

The CDR3 region is CASRLNASPTANYGYTF. The CDR3 DNA sequence: TGCGCCAGCAGGCTTAACGCGTCCCCGACAGCTAACTATGGCTACACCTTC. V usage is TRBV5-1 and J usage is TRBJ1-2; TRBD1 is a possible D gene (5 bases). Germline assignment: CDR1 SGHRS and CDR2 YFSETQ. Trimming left V 5 bases short and J 0 bases short, with 20 bases between. This CDR3 contains 17 residues.

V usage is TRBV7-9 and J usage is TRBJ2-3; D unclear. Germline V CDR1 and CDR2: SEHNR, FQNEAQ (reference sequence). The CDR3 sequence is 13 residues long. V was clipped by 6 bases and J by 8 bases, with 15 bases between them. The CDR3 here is CASRRLGAGTQYF. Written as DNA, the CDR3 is TGTGCCAGCAGACGACTCGGAGCTGGTACGCAGTATTTT.

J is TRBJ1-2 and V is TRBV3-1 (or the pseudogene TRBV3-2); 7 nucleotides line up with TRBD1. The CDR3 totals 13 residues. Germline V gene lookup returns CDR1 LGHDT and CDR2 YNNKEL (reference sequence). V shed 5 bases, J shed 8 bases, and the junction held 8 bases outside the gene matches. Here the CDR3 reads CASSADRAGGYTF. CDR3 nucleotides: TGTGCCAGCAGCGCCGACAGGGCTGGAGGCTACACCTTC.

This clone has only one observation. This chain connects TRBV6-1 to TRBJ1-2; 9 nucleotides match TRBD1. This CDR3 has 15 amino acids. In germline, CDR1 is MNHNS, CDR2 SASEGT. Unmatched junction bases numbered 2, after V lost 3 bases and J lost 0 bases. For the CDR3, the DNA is TGTGCCAGCAGTGACCGGGACAGGGCTAACTATGGCTACACCTTC. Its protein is CASSDRDRANYGYTF.

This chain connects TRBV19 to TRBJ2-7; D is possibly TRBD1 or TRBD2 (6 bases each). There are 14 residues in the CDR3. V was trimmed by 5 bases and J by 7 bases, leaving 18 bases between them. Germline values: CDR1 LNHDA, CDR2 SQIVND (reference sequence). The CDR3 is CASSGTGSAGEQYF. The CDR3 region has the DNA TGTGCCAGTAGTGGTACAGGGTCAGCGGGTGAGCAGTACTTC.

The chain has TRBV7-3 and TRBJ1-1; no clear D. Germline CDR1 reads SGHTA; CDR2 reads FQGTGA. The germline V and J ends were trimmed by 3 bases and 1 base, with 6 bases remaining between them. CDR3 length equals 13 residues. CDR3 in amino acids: CASSFGRNTEAFF. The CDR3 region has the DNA TGTGCCAGCAGCTTTGGCAGGAACACTGAAGCTTTCTTT.

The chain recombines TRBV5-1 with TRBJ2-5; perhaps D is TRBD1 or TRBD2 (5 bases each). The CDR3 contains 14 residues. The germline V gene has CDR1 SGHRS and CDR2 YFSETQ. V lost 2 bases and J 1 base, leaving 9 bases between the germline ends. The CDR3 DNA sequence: TGCGCCAGCAGCTTTGAGGGGATCCAAGAGACCCAGTACTTC. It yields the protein CASSFEGIQETQYF.

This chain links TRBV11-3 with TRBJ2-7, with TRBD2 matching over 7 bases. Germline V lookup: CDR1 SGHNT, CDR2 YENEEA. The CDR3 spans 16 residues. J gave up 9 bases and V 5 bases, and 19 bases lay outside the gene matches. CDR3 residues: CASSHRLASVLVAQYF. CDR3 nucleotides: TGTGCCAGCAGCCATCGACTAGCATCCGTCTTGGTCGCGCAGTACTTC.

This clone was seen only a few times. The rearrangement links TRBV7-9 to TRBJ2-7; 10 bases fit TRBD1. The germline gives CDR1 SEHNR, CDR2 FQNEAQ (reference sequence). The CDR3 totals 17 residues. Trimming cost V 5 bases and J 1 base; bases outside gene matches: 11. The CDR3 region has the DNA TGTGCCAGCAGCCCACACCTCGGACAGGGGGGATCCTACGAGCAGTACTTC. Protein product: CASSPHLGQGGSYEQYF.

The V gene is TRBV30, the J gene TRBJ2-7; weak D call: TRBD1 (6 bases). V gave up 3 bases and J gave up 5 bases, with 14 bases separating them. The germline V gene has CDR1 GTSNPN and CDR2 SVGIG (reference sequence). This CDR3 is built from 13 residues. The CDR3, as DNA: TGTGCCTGGAGCCGGGCCCGGGACAACGAGCAGTACTTC. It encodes CAWSRARDNEQYF.

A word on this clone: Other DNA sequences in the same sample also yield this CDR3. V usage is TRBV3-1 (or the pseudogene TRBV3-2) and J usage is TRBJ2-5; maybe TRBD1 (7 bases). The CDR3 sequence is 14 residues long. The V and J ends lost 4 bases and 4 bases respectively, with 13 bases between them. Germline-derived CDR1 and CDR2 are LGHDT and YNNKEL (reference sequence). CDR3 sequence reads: CASSRRQGGETQYF. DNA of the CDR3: TGTGCCAGCAGCCGAAGACAGGGAGGAGAGACCCAGTACTTC.

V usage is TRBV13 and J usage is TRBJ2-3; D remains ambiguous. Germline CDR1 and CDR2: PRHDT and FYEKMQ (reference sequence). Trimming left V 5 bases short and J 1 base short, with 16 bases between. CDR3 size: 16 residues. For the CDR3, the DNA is TGTGCCAGCAGCCCCCCGACTTACGCCGGCACAGATACGCAGTATTTT. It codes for CASSPPTYAGTDTQYF.

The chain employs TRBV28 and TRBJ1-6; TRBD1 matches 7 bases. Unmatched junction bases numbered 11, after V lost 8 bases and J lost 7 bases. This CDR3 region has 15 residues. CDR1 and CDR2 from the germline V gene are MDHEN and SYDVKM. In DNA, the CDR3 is TGTGCCAGCCAAACGGGGGCAGGGGGAAATTCACCCCTCCACTTT. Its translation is CASQTGAGGNSPLHF.

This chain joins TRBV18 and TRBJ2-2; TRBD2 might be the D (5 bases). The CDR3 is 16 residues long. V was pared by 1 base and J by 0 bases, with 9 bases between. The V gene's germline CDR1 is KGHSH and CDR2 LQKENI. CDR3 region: CASSPQDGANTGELFF. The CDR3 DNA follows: TGTGCCAGCTCACCACAGGACGGGGCGAACACCGGGGAGCTGTTTTTT.

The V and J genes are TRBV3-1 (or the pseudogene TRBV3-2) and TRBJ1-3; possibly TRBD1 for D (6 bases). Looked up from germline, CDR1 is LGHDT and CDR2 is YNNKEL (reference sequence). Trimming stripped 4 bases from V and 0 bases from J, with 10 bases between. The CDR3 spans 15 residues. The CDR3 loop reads CASSRTDSSGNTIYF. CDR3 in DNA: TGTGCCAGCAGCCGAACGGACAGCTCTGGAAACACCATATATTTT.

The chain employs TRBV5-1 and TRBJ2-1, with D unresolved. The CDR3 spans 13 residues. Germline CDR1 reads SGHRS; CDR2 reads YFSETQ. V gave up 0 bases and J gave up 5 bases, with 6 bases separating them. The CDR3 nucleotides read TGCGCCAGCAGCTTGGGCCCTAACAATGAGCAGTTCTTC. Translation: CASSLGPNNEQFF. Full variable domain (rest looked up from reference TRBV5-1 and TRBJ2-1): KAGVTQTPRYLIKTRGQQVTLSCSPISGHRSVSWYQQTPGQGLQFLFEYFSETQRNKGNFPGRFSGRQFSNSRSEMNVSTLELGDSALYLCASSLGPNNEQFFGPGTRLTVL.

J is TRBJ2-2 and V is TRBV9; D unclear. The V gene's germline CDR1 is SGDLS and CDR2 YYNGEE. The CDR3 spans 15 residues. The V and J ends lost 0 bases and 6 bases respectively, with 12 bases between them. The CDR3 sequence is CASSVGAGPAGELFF. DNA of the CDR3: TGTGCCAGCAGCGTAGGTGCCGGCCCGGCCGGGGAGCTGTTTTTT.

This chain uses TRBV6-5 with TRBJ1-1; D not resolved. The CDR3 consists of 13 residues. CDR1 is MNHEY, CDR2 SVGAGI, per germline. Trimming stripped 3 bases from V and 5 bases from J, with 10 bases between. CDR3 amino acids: CASSYEEETEAFF. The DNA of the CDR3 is TGTGCCAGCAGTTATGAGGAGGAAACTGAAGCTTTCTTT.

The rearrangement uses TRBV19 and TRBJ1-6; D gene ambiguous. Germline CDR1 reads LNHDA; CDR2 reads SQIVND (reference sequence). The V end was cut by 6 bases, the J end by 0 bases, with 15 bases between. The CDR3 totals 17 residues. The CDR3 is CASSPLAGSSYNSPLHF. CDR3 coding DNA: TGTGCCAGTAGCCCCTTGGCTGGGAGCTCCTATAATTCACCCCTCCACTTT.

CDR3: CASGGQTSNQPQHF. For the CDR3, the DNA is TGTGCCAGCGGGGGACAGACTAGCAATCAGCCCCAGCATTTT. The chain carries TRBV6-5 and TRBJ1-5; 7 nucleotides match TRBD1. This CDR3 contains 14 residues. The trim removed 8 bases at V and 0 bases at J, leaving 4 bases unmatched. Germline loops: CDR1 MNHEY, CDR2 SVGAGI.

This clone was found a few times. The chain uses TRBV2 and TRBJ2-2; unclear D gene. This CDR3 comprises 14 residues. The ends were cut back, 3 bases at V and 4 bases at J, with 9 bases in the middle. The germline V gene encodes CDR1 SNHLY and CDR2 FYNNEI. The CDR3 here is CASSDVGATGELFF. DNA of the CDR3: TGTGCCAGCAGTGACGTGGGTGCCACCGGGGAGCTGTTTTTT.

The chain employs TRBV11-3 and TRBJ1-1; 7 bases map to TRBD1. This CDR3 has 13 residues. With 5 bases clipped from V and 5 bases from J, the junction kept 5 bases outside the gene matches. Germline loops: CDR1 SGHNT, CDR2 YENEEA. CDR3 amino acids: CASSVTGRTEAFF. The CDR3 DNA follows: TGTGCCAGCAGCGTGACAGGGCGAACTGAAGCTTTCTTT.